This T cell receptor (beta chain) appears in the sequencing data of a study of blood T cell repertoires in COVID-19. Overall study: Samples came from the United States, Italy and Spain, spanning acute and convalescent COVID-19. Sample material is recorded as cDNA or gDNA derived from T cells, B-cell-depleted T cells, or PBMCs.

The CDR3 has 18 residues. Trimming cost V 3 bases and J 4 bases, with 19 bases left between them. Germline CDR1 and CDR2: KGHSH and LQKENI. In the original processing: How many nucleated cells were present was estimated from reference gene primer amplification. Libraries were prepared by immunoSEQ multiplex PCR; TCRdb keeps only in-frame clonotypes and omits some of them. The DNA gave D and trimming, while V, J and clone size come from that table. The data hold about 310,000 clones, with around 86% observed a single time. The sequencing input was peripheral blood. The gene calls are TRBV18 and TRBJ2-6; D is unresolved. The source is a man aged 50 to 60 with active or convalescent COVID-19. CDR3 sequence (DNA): TGTGCCAGCTCACCTTCTTTAACCGGGTTCGACGGGGCCAACGTCCTGACTTTC. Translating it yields CASSPSLTGFDGANVLTF.